This TCR beta chain was identified in a study of CD8+ T cells in alopecia areata. Trimming removed 4 bases from V and 10 bases from J, with 11 bases in between. The CDR3 has 12 residues. Germline V gene data show CDR1 as SQVTM and CDR2 as ANQGSEA. Extracted RNA was reverse transcribed, and the resulting cDNA served as sequencing template. Here immunoSEQ multiplex PCR was the method, and the copy in TCRdb shows in-frame clones only, minus some. The table lists 200,000 to 250,000 clones, around three fifths of them singletons. The V call is TRBV29-1, the J call TRBJ1-6; D perhaps matches TRBD1 (5 bases). The sequence derives from a human donor with alopecia areata. The specimen was CD4+ T cells sorted from blood, collected at week 0. The CDR3 DNA reads as TGCAGCGTTGTTTTGGGGGACTCACCCCTCCACTTT. Encoded protein: CSVVLGDSPLHF.